This T cell receptor (beta chain) was sequenced in a study of blood T cell repertoires in COVID-19. About the research overall: From the United States, Italy and Spain came samples of acute and convalescent COVID-19. The analysed material was cDNA or gDNA that came from T cells, B-cell-depleted T cells, or PBMCs.

The CDR3 spans 15 residues. Germline loops: CDR1 DFQATT, CDR2 SNEGSKA (reference sequence). Trimming cost V 3 bases and J 1 base, with 15 bases left between them. The method was immunoSEQ multiplex PCR; TCRdb's version includes in-frame clones alone and lacks a portion of them. The sample consists of under 300,000 clones, roughly nine tenths of them appearing once. Enrollees, about 18 to 89 years old, lived in 20 to 25 US areas. Sequenced: PBMCs or T cells enriched from blood (not recorded which). The rearrangement uses TRBV20-1 and TRBJ1-1; D ambiguous. The source is a woman in her late teens or twenties who had recovered from COVID-19. The CDR3 DNA is TGCAGTGCTAGTGTTCCCGCGAGGCCGAACACTGAAGCTTTCTTT. Amino acid sequence: CSASVPARPNTEAFF.